This TCR beta chain stems from a study of blood T cell repertoires in COVID-19. Ages ranged from about 18 to 100 years, with residence in about 23 US areas. Cohort 3 recovery required two negative PCRs, clearance, or symptom resolution. The table came from immunoSEQ multiplex PCR; TCRdb's copy has only in-frame clones and leaves some out. The sample yields about 290,000 clones, about nine tenths seen once. Losses at the gene ends were 4 bases for V and 6 bases for J; bases not matched to a gene: 18. CDR1 is SEHNR and CDR2 is FQNEAQ in the germline V gene (reference sequence). This CDR3 region has 18 residues.

The sequencing input was PBMCs or T cells enriched from blood (not recorded which). This TCR derives from a woman in her thirties or forties who had recovered from COVID-19. The rearrangement links TRBV7-9 to TRBJ1-5; 7 bases are a match to TRBD1. The DNA for the CDR3 is TGTGCCAGCAGCTCAGGGGGTAATAAGGAGGGGATAAGTCAGCCCCAGCATTTT. Its translation is CASSSGGNKEGISQPQHF.